The clone carrying this T cell receptor (beta chain) was detected only a few times. Its antigen is unknown. This record belongs to a study of neurological immune-mediated disorders. Overall study findings and caveats: No expanded-clone CDR3 amino acid sequence recurred across subjects, suggesting private TCR-beta repertoires. In HTLV-1-associated myelopathy, TCR clonal expansion was greatest, whereas multiple sclerosis had the least, falling below healthy controls.

Each sequencing run yielded over 170 million TCR-beta sequences from 15-18 subjects. One entry per CDR3 protein, called by TCRdb with MiXCR from the 5' RACE reads. Of under 70,000 distinct CDR3 sequences in the sample, 3% to 4% were seen once. This CDR3 is built from 15 residues. V shed 3 bases and J 0 bases; nucleotides not matched to a gene: 4. Per germline, CDR1 MGHDK and CDR2 SYGVNS. Unsorted libraries came from 2 million PBMCs stored at -80 °C. The chain carries TRBV25-1 and TRBJ2-5; 7 positions agree with TRBD1. Input material: PBMCs. This receptor was obtained from a woman aged 55-69 years with multiple sclerosis. DNA for the CDR3: TGTGCCAGCAGTGACCTGGACAGGAACCAAGAGACCCAGTACTTC. This encodes CASSDLDRNQETQYF.